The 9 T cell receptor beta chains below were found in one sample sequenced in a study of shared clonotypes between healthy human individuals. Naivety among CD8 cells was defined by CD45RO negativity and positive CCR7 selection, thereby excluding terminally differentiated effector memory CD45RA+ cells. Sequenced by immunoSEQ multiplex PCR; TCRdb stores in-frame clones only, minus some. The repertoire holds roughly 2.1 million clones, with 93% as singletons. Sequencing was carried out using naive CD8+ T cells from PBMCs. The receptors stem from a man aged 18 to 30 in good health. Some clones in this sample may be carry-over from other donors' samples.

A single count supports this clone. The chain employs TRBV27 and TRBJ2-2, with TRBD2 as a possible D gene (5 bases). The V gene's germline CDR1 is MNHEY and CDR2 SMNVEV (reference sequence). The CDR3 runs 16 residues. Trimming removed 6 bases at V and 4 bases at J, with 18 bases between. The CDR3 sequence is CASRGASGLGTGELFF. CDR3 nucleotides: TGTGCCAGCAGGGGTGCTTCAGGACTTGGCACCGGGGAGCTGTTTTTT.

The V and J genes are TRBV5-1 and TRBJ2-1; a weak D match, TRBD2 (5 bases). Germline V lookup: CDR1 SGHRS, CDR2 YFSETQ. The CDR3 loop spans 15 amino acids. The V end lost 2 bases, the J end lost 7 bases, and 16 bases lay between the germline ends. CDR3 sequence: CASSFDRTTGNEQFF. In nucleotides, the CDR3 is TGCGCCAGCAGCTTTGATCGGACGACGGGAAATGAGCAGTTCTTC.

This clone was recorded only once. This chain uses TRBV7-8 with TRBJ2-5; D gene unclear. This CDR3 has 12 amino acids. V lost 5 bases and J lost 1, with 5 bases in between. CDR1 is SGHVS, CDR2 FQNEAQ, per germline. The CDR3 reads CASSPTQETQYF. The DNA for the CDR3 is TGTGCCAGCAGCCCTACCCAAGAGACCCAGTACTTC. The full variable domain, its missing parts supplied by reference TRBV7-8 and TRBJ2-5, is GAGVSQSPRYKVAKRGQDVALRCDPISGHVSLFWYQQALGQGPEFLTYFQNEAQLDKSGLPSDRFFAERPEGSVSTLKIQRTQQEDSAVYLCASSPTQETQYFGPGTRLLVL.

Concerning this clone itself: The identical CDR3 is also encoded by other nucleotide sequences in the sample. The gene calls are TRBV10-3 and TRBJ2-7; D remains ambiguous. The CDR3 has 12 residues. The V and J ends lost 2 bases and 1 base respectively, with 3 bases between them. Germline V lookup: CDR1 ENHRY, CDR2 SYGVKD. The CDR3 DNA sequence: TGTGCCATCAGTGAGCCTTCCTACGAGCAGTACTTC. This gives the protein CAISEPSYEQYF.

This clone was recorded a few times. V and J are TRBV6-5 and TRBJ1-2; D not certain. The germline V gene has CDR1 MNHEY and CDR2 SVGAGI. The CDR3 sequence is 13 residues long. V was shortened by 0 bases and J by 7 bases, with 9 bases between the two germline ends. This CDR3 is CASSYSQLGGYTF. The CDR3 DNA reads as TGTGCCAGCAGTTACTCCCAGCTAGGTGGCTACACCTTC.

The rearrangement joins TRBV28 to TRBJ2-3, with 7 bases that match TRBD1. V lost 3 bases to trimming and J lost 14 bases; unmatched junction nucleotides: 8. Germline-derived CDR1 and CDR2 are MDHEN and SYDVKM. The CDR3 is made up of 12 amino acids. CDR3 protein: CASSFRQGDGYF. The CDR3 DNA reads TGTGCCAGCAGTTTTCGGCAGGGGGATGGGTATTTT.

The CDR3 loop reads CASSYDSGGSYEQYF. Written as DNA, the CDR3 is TGTGCCAGCAGCTATGACAGCGGGGGCTCCTACGAGCAGTACTTC. The chain uses TRBV27 and TRBJ2-7; 8 bases map to TRBD2. Per germline, CDR1 MNHEY and CDR2 SMNVEV (reference sequence). V lost 6 bases and J lost 0; bases outside the gene matches: 7. The CDR3 consists of 15 residues.

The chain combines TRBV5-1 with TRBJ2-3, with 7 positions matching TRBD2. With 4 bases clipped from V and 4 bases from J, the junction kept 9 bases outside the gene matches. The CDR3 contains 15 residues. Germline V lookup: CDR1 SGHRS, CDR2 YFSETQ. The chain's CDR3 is CASSPRGSGADTQYF. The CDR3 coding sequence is TGCGCCAGCAGCCCGCGCGGGAGTGGGGCAGATACGCAGTATTTT. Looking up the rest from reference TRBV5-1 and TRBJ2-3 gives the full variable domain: KAGVTQTPRYLIKTRGQQVTLSCSPISGHRSVSWYQQTPGQGLQFLFEYFSETQRNKGNFPGRFSGRQFSNSRSEMNVSTLELGDSALYLCASSPRGSGADTQYFGPGTRLTVL.

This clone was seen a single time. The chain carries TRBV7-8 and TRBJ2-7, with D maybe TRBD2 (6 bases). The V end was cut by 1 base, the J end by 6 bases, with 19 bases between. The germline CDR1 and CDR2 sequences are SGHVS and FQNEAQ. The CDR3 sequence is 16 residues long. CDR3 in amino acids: CASSLDFGGIVLEQYF. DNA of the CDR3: TGTGCCAGCAGCTTAGACTTCGGGGGAATCGTACTCGAGCAGTACTTC.